The 12 T cell receptor beta chains below were found in one sample sequenced in a study of spatial heterogeneity in lung cancer. Described time point: sample taken at primary tumor resection. The authors sequenced whole RNA from tumor, nontumor lung or frozen PBMC without sorting. MiXCR, applied by TCRdb to the 5' RACE reads, yields one record per CDR3 protein. The sample shows about 39,000 distinct CDR3 sequences, about 5.8% of them seen only once. The material sequenced was PBMCs, taken at surgery. All receptors come from a male donor with early-stage non-small cell lung cancer.

This clonotype occurred many times. The rearrangement joins TRBV20-1 to TRBJ2-1; no firm D call. V lost 0 bases and J 15 bases, leaving 15 bases between the germline ends. The CDR3 extends over 12 amino acids. Germline loops: CDR1 DFQATT, CDR2 SNEGSKA (reference sequence). The CDR3 is CSARDLSSPGFF. DNA of the CDR3: TGCAGTGCTAGAGATCTCTCGTCCCCGGGGTTCTTC.

This clonotype is medium-sized in the sample. This sequence joins TRBV19 and TRBJ2-1; a weak D match, TRBD1 (6 bases). Germline CDR1 LNHDA, CDR2 SQIVND (reference sequence). Trimming pared 5 bases from V and 3 bases from J, leaving 14 bases between. The CDR3 sequence is 15 residues long. The CDR3 bases are TGTGCCAGTAGTCTAATAGGACAGATCTACAATGAGCAGTTCTTC. Residues: CASSLIGQIYNEQFF.

This clonotype was recorded many times. The rearrangement uses TRBV27 and TRBJ1-5; the D is unclear. The germline CDR1 and CDR2 sequences are MNHEY and SMNVEV (reference sequence). The CDR3 covers 14 residues. Trimming cost V 0 bases and J 3 bases, with 6 bases left between them. CDR3 sequence reads: CASSLSSHNQPQHF. The CDR3, as DNA: TGTGCCAGCAGTTTATCCTCCCACAATCAGCCCCAGCATTTT.

This clonotype was observed a few times. This chain links TRBV6-1 with TRBJ1-2, with a weak D call TRBD1 (5 bases). The CDR3 contains 12 residues. The V gene lost 6 bases and the J gene lost 9 bases, with 14 bases spanning the gap. The germline CDR1 and CDR2 sequences are MNHNS and SASEGT. The CDR3, as DNA: TGTGCCAGCAGCCGGGACCGCGTCCGCTACACCTTC. Encoded protein: CASSRDRVRYTF.

To note about this clonotype: A much larger clone sits a single nucleotide away, making a read error possible. V is TRBV7-2 and J is TRBJ1-4; no clear D gene. CDR1 SGHTA and CDR2 FQGNSA come from the germline V gene. The CDR3 loop spans 13 amino acids. This chain's CDR3 is CASSLGMQEKLIF. As DNA, the CDR3 is TGTGCCAGCAGCTTAGGAATGCAGGAAAAACTGATTTTT.

The DNA for the CDR3 is TGCAGTGCGGGACCGAGTGAAAAACTGTTTTTT. Translated, it gives CSAGPSEKLFF. This chain connects TRBV20-1 to TRBJ1-4, with D possibly being TRBD1 (5 bases). The V and J ends lost 6 bases and 7 bases respectively, with 9 bases between them. Germline V lookup: CDR1 DFQATT, CDR2 SNEGSKA (reference sequence). This CDR3 spans 11 amino acids.

This clonotype was recorded at least ten times. The CDR3 protein is CSGGGRGNTEAFF. CDR3 in DNA: TGCAGCGGCGGGGGCAGGGGGAACACTGAAGCTTTCTTT. The gene calls are TRBV29-1 and TRBJ1-1, with a possible D match to TRBD1 (6 bases). Trimming stripped 7 bases from V and 1 base from J, with 13 bases between. This CDR3 comprises 13 residues. The germline CDR1 and CDR2 sequences are SQVTM and ANQGSEA.

Only a few counts were recorded for this clonotype. The chain uses TRBV4-2 and TRBJ2-3; 9 bases are shared with TRBD2. Germline-derived CDR1 and CDR2 are LGHNA and YNFKEQ. V lost 0 bases and J lost 10; bases outside the gene matches: 11. CDR3 size: 16 residues. CDR3 DNA sequence: TGTGCCAGCAGCCAAGATGTGGCGGGGGGGCCGGGGGCGCAGTATTTT. Amino acid sequence: CASSQDVAGGPGAQYF.

At least ten counts were recorded for this clonotype. V is TRBV2 and J is TRBJ2-7; D is possibly TRBD1 (5 bases). The CDR3 covers 12 residues. The V gene's germline CDR1 is SNHLY and CDR2 FYNNEI. The ends were cut back, 5 bases at V and 3 bases at J, with 8 bases in the middle. In nucleotides, the CDR3 is TGTGCCAGCAGTAGGGGTATCTACGAGCAGTACTTC. Translated: CASSRGIYEQYF.

The chain couples TRBV7-2 to TRBJ1-2, with a tentative D call TRBD1 (6 bases). The length of the CDR3 is 14 residues. Deletions cut 7 bases from V and 5 bases from J, with 17 bases between. The germline V gene encodes CDR1 SGHTA and CDR2 FQGNSA. CDR3 nucleotides: TGTGCCAGCACTCCGGGACACAGCTCTTATGGCTACACCTTC. Residues: CASTPGHSSYGYTF.

This clonotype has only a few counts. The rearrangement uses TRBV5-6 and TRBJ2-3; a possible D gene is TRBD1 (5 bases). The CDR3 extends over 12 amino acids. Germline CDR1 SGHDT, CDR2 YYEEEE. The germline V and J ends were trimmed by 5 bases and 1 base, with 5 bases remaining between them. CDR3 in amino acids: CASRGRTDTQYF. CDR3 DNA: TGTGCCAGCAGGGGGCGCACAGATACGCAGTATTTT. Complete variable domain (other parts from reference TRBV5-6 and TRBJ2-3): DAGVTQSPTHLIKTRGQQVTLRCSPKSGHDTVSWYQQALGQGPQFIFQYYEEEERQRGNFPDRFSGHQFPNYSSELNVNALLLGDSALYLCASRGRTDTQYFGPGTRLTVL.

The sample holds many counts of this clonotype. The V and J genes are TRBV2 and TRBJ2-1, with 8 bases fitting TRBD1. Germline V lookup: CDR1 SNHLY, CDR2 FYNNEI. V was pared by 5 bases and J by 1 base, with 4 bases of the junction left unmatched. This CDR3 is built from 15 residues. The CDR3 loop is CASSLDRVSYNEQFF. The CDR3 nucleotides read TGTGCCAGCAGTCTGGACAGGGTGTCCTACAATGAGCAGTTCTTC.